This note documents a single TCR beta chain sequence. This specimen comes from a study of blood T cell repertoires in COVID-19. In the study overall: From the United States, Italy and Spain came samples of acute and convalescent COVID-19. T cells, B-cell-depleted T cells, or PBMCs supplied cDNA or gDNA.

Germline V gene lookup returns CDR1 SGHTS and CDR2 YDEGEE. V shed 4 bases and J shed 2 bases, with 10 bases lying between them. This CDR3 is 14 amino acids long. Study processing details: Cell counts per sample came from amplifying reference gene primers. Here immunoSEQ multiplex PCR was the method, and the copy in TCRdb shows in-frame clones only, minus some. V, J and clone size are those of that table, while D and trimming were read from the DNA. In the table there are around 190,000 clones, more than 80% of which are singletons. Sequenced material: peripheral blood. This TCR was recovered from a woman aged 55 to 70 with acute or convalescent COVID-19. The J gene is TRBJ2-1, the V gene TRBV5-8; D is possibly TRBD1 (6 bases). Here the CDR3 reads CASSLGHAYNEQFF. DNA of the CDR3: TGTGCCAGCAGCCTGGGACACGCCTACAATGAGCAGTTCTTC.